This T cell receptor beta chain was found in a study of blood T cell repertoires in COVID-19 (dated by TCRdb to about 2020). Background for the entire study: Samples from collaborators originated in the United States, Italy and Spain and spanned both the acute and convalescent phases of COVID-19. Samples came from the ongoing ImmuneRACE study (first 160 participants) plus 1,254 subjects from 6 global collaborators. Where available, HLA class I and class II types were taken from metadata supplied by the sample provider and were not determined by assay-based typing. Nearly every sample came with metadata listing a de-identified subject ID, COVID-19 status, age in years and sex. Deeply sampled blood TCRbeta repertoires from subjects exposed to, actively infected with, or recovered from COVID-19 were included in the dataset. The material from the prospective study consisted of cDNA or gDNA derived from T cells, B-cell-depleted T cells, or PBMCs. A freely available public database, intended as a resource for researchers studying the immune response to SARS-CoV-2, is where the repertoires were released.

Here V drops 4 bases and J drops 9 bases, and the junction holds 5 bases not matched to any gene. The CDR3 sequence holds 14 residues, the cysteine and phenylalanine included. Solely the CDR3 DNA is kept, with 42 bases framed from the first base. According to the germline V gene, CDR1 reads SGHRS and CDR2 reads YFSETQ. One collaborating source in Seattle enrolled patients during active infection and followed them longitudinally through the course of disease. Whole blood was collected in K2EDTA tubes by collaborating institutions according to the institutions' own protocols. For TCRbeta analysis, collaborator samples were shipped as frozen whole blood, as isolated PBMCs, or as DNA extracted from either sample type. The immunoSEQ Assay, a bias-controlled multiplex PCR, was used to amplify TCRbeta CDR3 regions from genomic DNA. In the original analysis: Nucleated cell counts per sample were estimated from amplification of reference gene primers within the assay. Sequence reads were collapsed and filtered to measure the absolute abundance of every unique TCRbeta CDR3 rearrangement. For each sample, productive Simpson clonality was calculated by taking the square root of Simpson's diversity index across productive rearrangements. The table comes from immuneACCESS by way of TCRdb, which keeps in-frame sequences with V and J called. Part of the clones is missing from these tables; in studies checked, under half for an unresolved V gene and the rest for unknown reasons. For V, J and clone size, that table is used; D and trimming come from the DNA. This sample comprises 250,000 to 350,000 clones, approximately 89% of them detected only once. Around 2.2% of the sample is held by the ten biggest clonotypes.

As for this clone: The clone's antigen remains unknown. No much larger clonotype is one base removed from it; base qualities were not supplied.

Points the paper makes about the study in general: The amount of clinical and demographic metadata varied by source and participant and was provided uncurated.

Input material: peripheral blood. The sequence is built from TRBV5-1 and TRBJ2-1, with 12 junctional bases fitting TRBD2. The sequence came from a woman aged 30 to 39 with COVID-19, enrolled during active disease. The CDR3 corresponds to CASSLWTSGIEQFF. The bases read TGCGCCAGCAGCCTCTGGACTAGCGGGATTGAGCAGTTCTTC.